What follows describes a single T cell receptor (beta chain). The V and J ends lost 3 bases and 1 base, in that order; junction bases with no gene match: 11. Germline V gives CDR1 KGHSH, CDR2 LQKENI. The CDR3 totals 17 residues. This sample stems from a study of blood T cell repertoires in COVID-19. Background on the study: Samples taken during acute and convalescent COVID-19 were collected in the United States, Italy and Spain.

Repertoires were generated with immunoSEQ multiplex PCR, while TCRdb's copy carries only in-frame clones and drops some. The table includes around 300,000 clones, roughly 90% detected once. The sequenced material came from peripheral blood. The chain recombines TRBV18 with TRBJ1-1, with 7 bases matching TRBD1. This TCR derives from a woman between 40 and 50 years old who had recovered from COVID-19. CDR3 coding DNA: TGTGCCAGCTCACCCCAGGGGACAGTCGCTGGGAACACTGAAGCTTTCTTT. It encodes CASSPQGTVAGNTEAFF. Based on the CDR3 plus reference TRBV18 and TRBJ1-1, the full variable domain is NAGVMQNPRHLVRRRGQEARLRCSPMKGHSHVYWYRQLPEEGLKFMVYLQKENIIDESGMPKERFSAEFPKEGPSILRIQQVVRGDSAAYFCASSPQGTVAGNTEAFFGQGTRLTVV.